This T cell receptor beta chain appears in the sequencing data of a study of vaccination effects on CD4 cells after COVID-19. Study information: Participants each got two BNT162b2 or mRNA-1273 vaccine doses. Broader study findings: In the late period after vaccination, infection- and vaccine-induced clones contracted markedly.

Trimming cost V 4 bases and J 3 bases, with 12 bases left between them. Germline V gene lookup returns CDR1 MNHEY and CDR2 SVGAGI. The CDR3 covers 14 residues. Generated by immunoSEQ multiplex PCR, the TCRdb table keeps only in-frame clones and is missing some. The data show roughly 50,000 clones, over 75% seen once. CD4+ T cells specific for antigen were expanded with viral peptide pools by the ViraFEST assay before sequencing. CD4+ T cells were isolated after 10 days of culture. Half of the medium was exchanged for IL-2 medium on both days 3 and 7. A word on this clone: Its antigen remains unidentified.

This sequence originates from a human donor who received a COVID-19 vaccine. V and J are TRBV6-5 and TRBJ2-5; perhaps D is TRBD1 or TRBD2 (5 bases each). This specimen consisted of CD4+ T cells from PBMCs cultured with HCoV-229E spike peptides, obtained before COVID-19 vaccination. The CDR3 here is CASSSGTAKETQYF. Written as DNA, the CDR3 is TGTGCCAGCAGTTCCGGGACCGCAAAAGAGACCCAGTACTTC.